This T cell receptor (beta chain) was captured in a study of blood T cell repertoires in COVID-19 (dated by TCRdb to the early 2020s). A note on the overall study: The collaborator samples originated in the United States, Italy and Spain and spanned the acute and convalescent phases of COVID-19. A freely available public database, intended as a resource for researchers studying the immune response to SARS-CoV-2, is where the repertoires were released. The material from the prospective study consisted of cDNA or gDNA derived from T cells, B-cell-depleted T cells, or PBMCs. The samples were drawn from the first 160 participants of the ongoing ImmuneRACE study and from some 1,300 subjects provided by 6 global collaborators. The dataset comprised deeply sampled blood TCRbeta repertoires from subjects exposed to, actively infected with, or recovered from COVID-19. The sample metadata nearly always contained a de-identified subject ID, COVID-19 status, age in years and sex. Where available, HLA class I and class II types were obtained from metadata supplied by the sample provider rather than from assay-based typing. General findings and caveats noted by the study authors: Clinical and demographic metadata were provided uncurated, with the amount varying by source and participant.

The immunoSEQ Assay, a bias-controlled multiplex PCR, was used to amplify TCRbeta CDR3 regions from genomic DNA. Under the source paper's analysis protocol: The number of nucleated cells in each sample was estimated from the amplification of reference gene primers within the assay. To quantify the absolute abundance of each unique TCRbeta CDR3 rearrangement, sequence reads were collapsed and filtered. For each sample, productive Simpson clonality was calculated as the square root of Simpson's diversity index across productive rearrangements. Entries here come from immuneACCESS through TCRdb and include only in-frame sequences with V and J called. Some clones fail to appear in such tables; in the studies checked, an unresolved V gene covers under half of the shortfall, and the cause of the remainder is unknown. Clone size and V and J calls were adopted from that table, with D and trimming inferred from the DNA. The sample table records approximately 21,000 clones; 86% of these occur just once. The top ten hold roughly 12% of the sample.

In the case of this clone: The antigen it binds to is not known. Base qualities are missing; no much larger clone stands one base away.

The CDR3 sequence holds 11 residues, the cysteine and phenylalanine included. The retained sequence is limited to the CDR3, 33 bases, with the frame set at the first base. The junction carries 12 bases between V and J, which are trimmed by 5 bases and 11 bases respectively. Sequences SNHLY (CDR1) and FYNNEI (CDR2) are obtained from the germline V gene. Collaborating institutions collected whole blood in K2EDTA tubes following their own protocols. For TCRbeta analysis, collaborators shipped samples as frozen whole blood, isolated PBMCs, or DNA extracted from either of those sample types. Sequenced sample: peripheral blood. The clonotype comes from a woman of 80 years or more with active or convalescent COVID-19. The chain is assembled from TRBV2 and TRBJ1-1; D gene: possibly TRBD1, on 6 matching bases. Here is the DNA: TGTGCCAGCAGTCCGACAGGACACGCTTTCTTT. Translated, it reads CASSPTGHAFF.